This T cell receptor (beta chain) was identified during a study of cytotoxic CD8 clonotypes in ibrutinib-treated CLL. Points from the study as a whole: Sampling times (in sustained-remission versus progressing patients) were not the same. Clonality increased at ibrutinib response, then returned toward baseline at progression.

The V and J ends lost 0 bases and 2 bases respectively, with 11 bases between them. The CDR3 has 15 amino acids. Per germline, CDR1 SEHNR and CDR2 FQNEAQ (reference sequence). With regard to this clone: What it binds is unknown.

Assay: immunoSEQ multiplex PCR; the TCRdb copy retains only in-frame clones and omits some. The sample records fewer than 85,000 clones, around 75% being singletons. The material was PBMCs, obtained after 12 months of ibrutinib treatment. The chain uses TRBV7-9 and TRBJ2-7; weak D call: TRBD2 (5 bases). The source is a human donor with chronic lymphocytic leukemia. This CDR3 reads CASSLARVAPYEQYF. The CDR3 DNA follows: TGTGCCAGCAGCTTAGCGCGGGTAGCGCCCTACGAGCAGTACTTC.